This is a list of T cell receptor beta chains from one sample in a study of spatial heterogeneity in lung cancer. TCRdb used MiXCR to reprocess the 5' RACE reads, holding one entry per CDR3 protein. The data show over 45,000 distinct CDR3 sequences, about 12% seen once. Sequencing used PBMCs, obtained at follow-up. These receptors all come from a male donor with early-stage non-small cell lung cancer. The CDR3 runs from the conserved cysteine through the conserved F or W. The order of the fields is J gene, CDR3 length, D gene, clone size, V gene, CDR3 DNA, CDR3 protein. A D gene is named only where the DNA matches it firmly. Size tells how often a clone was seen (once, few, many) or the class of an expanded clone, and some rows leave it out.

j_call: TRBJ2-7
cdr3_length: 15
d_call: TRBD1
clone_size: NA
v_call: TRBV28
cdr3_nt: TGTGCCAGCAGTCGGACAGGGGCCCCCTCCTACGAGCAGTACTTC
cdr3_aa: CASSRTGAPSYEQYF

j_call: TRBJ2-7
cdr3_length: 14
d_call: NA
clone_size: few
v_call: TRBV7-9
cdr3_nt: TGTGCCAGCAGCTTAGGCGGGTACTCCTACGAGCAGTACTTC
cdr3_aa: CASSLGGYSYEQYF

j_call: TRBJ2-3
cdr3_length: 20
d_call: TRBD2
clone_size: NA
v_call: TRBV4-1
cdr3_nt: TGCGCCAGCAGCCAAGAGCGACTAGCGGGAGTCGAACCCCATAGGGGTACGCAGTATTTT
cdr3_aa: CASSQERLAGVEPHRGTQYF

j_call: TRBJ2-1
cdr3_length: 13
d_call: NA
clone_size: many
v_call: TRBV4-3
cdr3_nt: TGCGCCAGCAGCCTCGCTTTGCCTAATGAGCAGTTCTTC
cdr3_aa: CASSLALPNEQFF

j_call: TRBJ1-6
cdr3_length: 15
d_call: NA
clone_size: many
v_call: TRBV7-2
cdr3_nt: TGTGCCAGCAGCCCAAGGGTCTCGGGGGAATCACCCCTCCACTTT
cdr3_aa: CASSPRVSGESPLHF

j_call: TRBJ2-5
cdr3_length: 15
d_call: TRBD2
clone_size: many
v_call: TRBV7-2
cdr3_nt: TGTGCCAGCAGTAGGTCTAGCGGGAGGAGCGAGACCCAGTACTTC
cdr3_aa: CASSRSSGRSETQYF

j_call: TRBJ1-5
cdr3_length: 15
d_call: NA
clone_size: NA
v_call: TRBV4-3
cdr3_nt: TGCGCCAGCAGCCAAGACTACAGGGTCGGGCCGCCCCAGCATTTT
cdr3_aa: CASSQDYRVGPPQHF

j_call: TRBJ1-2
cdr3_length: 13
d_call: NA
clone_size: many
v_call: TRBV19
cdr3_nt: TGTGCCAGCAGCAACGAGGGGCGCGTTGGCTACACCTTC
cdr3_aa: CASSNEGRVGYTF

j_call: TRBJ2-7
cdr3_length: 15
d_call: NA
clone_size: many
v_call: TRBV15
cdr3_nt: TGTGCCACCAGCAGAGAGTCCAGGGGCTCCTACGAGCAGTACTTC
cdr3_aa: CATSRESRGSYEQYF

j_call: TRBJ1-1
cdr3_length: 14
d_call: NA
clone_size: NA
v_call: TRBV6-2/TRBV6-3
cdr3_nt: TGTGCCAGCAGTTACTCGACAGTCGGCACTGAAGCTTTCTTT
cdr3_aa: CASSYSTVGTEAFF

j_call: TRBJ1-1
cdr3_length: 13
d_call: NA
clone_size: few
v_call: TRBV3-1
cdr3_nt: TGTGCCAGCAGCCAAGAAGGCCGGCCGGCAGCTTTCTTT
cdr3_aa: CASSQEGRPAAFF

j_call: TRBJ2-3
cdr3_length: 13
d_call: NA
clone_size: NA
v_call: TRBV7-9
cdr3_nt: TGTGCCAGCAGCTTAGACGCCTTGGCTACGCAGTATTTT
cdr3_aa: CASSLDALATQYF

j_call: TRBJ1-5
cdr3_length: 17
d_call: NA
clone_size: NA
v_call: TRBV20-1
cdr3_nt: TGCAGTGCCCCTCAGGCCAAACAGGGTAGCTTCAATCAGCCCCAGCATTTT
cdr3_aa: CSAPQAKQGSFNQPQHF

j_call: TRBJ2-1
cdr3_length: 15
d_call: NA
clone_size: NA
v_call: TRBV12-3/TRBV12-4
cdr3_nt: TGTGCCAGCAGTTCTCGTAACAGTGTGGCCAATGAGCAGTTCTTC
cdr3_aa: CASSSRNSVANEQFF

j_call: TRBJ2-3
cdr3_length: 13
d_call: TRBD1
clone_size: many
v_call: TRBV13
cdr3_nt: TGTGCCAGCGGGAGACAGGGCGCAGATACGCAGTATTTT
cdr3_aa: CASGRQGADTQYF

j_call: TRBJ2-7
cdr3_length: 14
d_call: NA
clone_size: NA
v_call: TRBV7-8
cdr3_nt: TGTGCCAGCAGCTTAATTGGGGGTCGCTACGAGCAGTACTTC
cdr3_aa: CASSLIGGRYEQYF

j_call: TRBJ1-5
cdr3_length: 15
d_call: NA
clone_size: few
v_call: TRBV5-8
cdr3_nt: TGTGCCAGCAGCCCGCCAGGGTCTCTCAATCAGCCCCAGCATTTT
cdr3_aa: CASSPPGSLNQPQHF

j_call: TRBJ2-2
cdr3_length: 17
d_call: TRBD1
clone_size: NA
v_call: TRBV23-1
cdr3_nt: TGCGCCAGCAGTCATGAACAGGGGTGCCTGAACACCGGGGAGCTGTTTTTT
cdr3_aa: CASSHEQGCLNTGELFF

j_call: TRBJ2-2
cdr3_length: 14
d_call: NA
clone_size: NA
v_call: TRBV6-1
cdr3_nt: TGTGCCAGCAGTCCTCATCTGGAGGCCGGGGAGCTGTTTTTT
cdr3_aa: CASSPHLEAGELFF

j_call: TRBJ1-2
cdr3_length: 13
d_call: NA
clone_size: many
v_call: TRBV3-1
cdr3_nt: TGTGCCAGCAGCCCTCAGGGAGGATATGGCTACACCTTC
cdr3_aa: CASSPQGGYGYTF

j_call: TRBJ2-7
cdr3_length: 13
d_call: NA
clone_size: many
v_call: TRBV12-3/TRBV12-4
cdr3_nt: TGTGCCAGCAGATTGGACGGATCCTACGAGCAGTACTTC
cdr3_aa: CASRLDGSYEQYF

j_call: TRBJ2-2
cdr3_length: 13
d_call: NA
clone_size: many
v_call: TRBV12-3/TRBV12-4
cdr3_nt: TGTGCCAGCAGTCCCGTTCGGACCGGGGAGCTGTTTTTT
cdr3_aa: CASSPVRTGELFF

j_call: TRBJ2-7
cdr3_length: 14
d_call: NA
clone_size: few
v_call: TRBV28
cdr3_nt: TGTGCCAGCAGTTTGGGCGGGTCCCGCGAGGAGCAGTACTTC
cdr3_aa: CASSLGGSREEQYF

j_call: TRBJ1-4
cdr3_length: 14
d_call: NA
clone_size: many
v_call: TRBV6-6
cdr3_nt: TGTGCCAGCAGAACGGGCCAGGCACGGGAAAAACTGTTTTTT
cdr3_aa: CASRTGQAREKLFF

j_call: TRBJ2-3
cdr3_length: 17
d_call: TRBD2
clone_size: many
v_call: TRBV7-2
cdr3_nt: TGTGCCAGCAGTCCCAGGACTAGCGGGAGGTGGACAGATACGCAGTATTTT
cdr3_aa: CASSPRTSGRWTDTQYF

j_call: TRBJ2-5
cdr3_length: 16
d_call: NA
clone_size: NA
v_call: TRBV7-2
cdr3_nt: TGTGCCAGCAGCTTTCTGGCACCTATTTCACCAGAGACCCAGTACTTC
cdr3_aa: CASSFLAPISPETQYF

j_call: TRBJ2-2
cdr3_length: 14
d_call: NA
clone_size: NA
v_call: TRBV5-4
cdr3_nt: TGTGCCAGCAGCACATCCCCCGGGGCCGGGGAGCTGTTTTTT
cdr3_aa: CASSTSPGAGELFF

j_call: TRBJ2-5
cdr3_length: 15
d_call: NA
clone_size: many
v_call: TRBV9
cdr3_nt: TGTGCCAGCAGCGTAGCGCCTTCCCCGGGGGAGACCCAGTACTTC
cdr3_aa: CASSVAPSPGETQYF

j_call: TRBJ1-2
cdr3_length: 13
d_call: TRBD1
clone_size: few
v_call: TRBV12-3/TRBV12-4
cdr3_nt: TGTGCCAGCAGTTATGACAGGGGAAGTCGCTACACCTTC
cdr3_aa: CASSYDRGSRYTF

j_call: TRBJ2-6
cdr3_length: 16
d_call: NA
clone_size: many
v_call: TRBV7-2
cdr3_nt: TGTGCCAGCAGCACCGGGCCCTGGACAGGGGCCAACGTCCTGACTTTC
cdr3_aa: CASSTGPWTGANVLTF

j_call: TRBJ2-7
cdr3_length: 12
d_call: NA
clone_size: many
v_call: TRBV20-1
cdr3_nt: TGCAGTGTACCTCAGGTCCCCTACGAGCAGTACTTC
cdr3_aa: CSVPQVPYEQYF

j_call: TRBJ2-3
cdr3_length: 16
d_call: TRBD2
clone_size: many
v_call: TRBV2
cdr3_nt: TGTGCCAGCAAAAGTATTGGACTAGTCGAGACAGATACGCAGTATTTT
cdr3_aa: CASKSIGLVETDTQYF

j_call: TRBJ2-3
cdr3_length: 11
d_call: NA
clone_size: few
v_call: TRBV29-1
cdr3_nt: TGCAGCACCCTTGACCCCGATACGCAGTATTTT
cdr3_aa: CSTLDPDTQYF

j_call: TRBJ1-3
cdr3_length: 15
d_call: NA
clone_size: NA
v_call: TRBV29-1
cdr3_nt: TGCAGCGTTGAAGACATGAGGGGCAGTGGAAACACCATATATTTT
cdr3_aa: CSVEDMRGSGNTIYF

j_call: TRBJ2-1
cdr3_length: 14
d_call: TRBD1
clone_size: many
v_call: TRBV2
cdr3_nt: TGTGCCAGCAGTGGGGACAGGGGGTACAATGAGCAGTTCTTC
cdr3_aa: CASSGDRGYNEQFF

j_call: TRBJ2-3
cdr3_length: 15
d_call: TRBD1
clone_size: many
v_call: TRBV12-3/TRBV12-4
cdr3_nt: TGTGCCAGCAGTTTTGGACAGGGTCGCACAGATACGCAGTATTTT
cdr3_aa: CASSFGQGRTDTQYF

j_call: TRBJ2-1
cdr3_length: 16
d_call: NA
clone_size: many
v_call: TRBV20-1
cdr3_nt: TGCAGTGCTAGAGATCCGGGCACCCACTCCTACAATGAGCAGTTCTTC
cdr3_aa: CSARDPGTHSYNEQFF

j_call: TRBJ2-5
cdr3_length: 13
d_call: NA
clone_size: many
v_call: TRBV29-1
cdr3_nt: TGCAGCGTTGCTGCGGGGACGCAAGAGACCCAGTACTTC
cdr3_aa: CSVAAGTQETQYF

j_call: TRBJ2-3
cdr3_length: 15
d_call: TRBD2
clone_size: many
v_call: TRBV12-3/TRBV12-4
cdr3_nt: TGTGCCAGCAGGGAATCTAGCGGGAACACAGATACGCAGTATTTT
cdr3_aa: CASRESSGNTDTQYF

j_call: TRBJ2-6
cdr3_length: 15
d_call: NA
clone_size: few
v_call: TRBV19
cdr3_nt: TGTGCCAGTAGGCCCTGGAGCTCTGGGGCCAACGTCCTGACTTTC
cdr3_aa: CASRPWSSGANVLTF

j_call: TRBJ2-7
cdr3_length: 13
d_call: NA
clone_size: few
v_call: TRBV19
cdr3_nt: TGTGCCAGTAGCATAGCGGTCTCCTACGAGCAGTACTTC
cdr3_aa: CASSIAVSYEQYF

j_call: TRBJ2-7
cdr3_length: 17
d_call: TRBD1
clone_size: many
v_call: TRBV18
cdr3_nt: TGTGCCAGCTCACCCACCCGGGACAGGAAAAGACCCTACGAGCAGTACTTC
cdr3_aa: CASSPTRDRKRPYEQYF

j_call: TRBJ1-6
cdr3_length: 14
d_call: NA
clone_size: many
v_call: TRBV13
cdr3_nt: TGTGCCAGCAGCTTATCAGGGCTTAATTCACCCCTCCACTTT
cdr3_aa: CASSLSGLNSPLHF

j_call: TRBJ2-1
cdr3_length: 15
d_call: NA
clone_size: NA
v_call: TRBV7-2
cdr3_nt: TGTGTCAGCAAAAAGCGGCAGAGCTCCTACAATGAGCAGTTCTTC
cdr3_aa: CVSKKRQSSYNEQFF

j_call: TRBJ1-3
cdr3_length: 14
d_call: TRBD1
clone_size: many
v_call: TRBV5-6
cdr3_nt: TGTGCCAGCAGCCTGAAGACAGGGTTAAACACCATATATTTT
cdr3_aa: CASSLKTGLNTIYF

j_call: TRBJ1-1
cdr3_length: 14
d_call: NA
clone_size: many
v_call: TRBV7-2
cdr3_nt: TGTGCCAGCAGCTCTAAACAGGGAATCACTGAAGCTTTCTTT
cdr3_aa: CASSSKQGITEAFF

j_call: TRBJ2-5
cdr3_length: 12
d_call: NA
clone_size: NA
v_call: TRBV18
cdr3_nt: TGTGCCAGCTCACCAGCCGCAGAGACCCAGTACTTC
cdr3_aa: CASSPAAETQYF

j_call: TRBJ1-1
cdr3_length: 14
d_call: NA
clone_size: many
v_call: TRBV7-2
cdr3_nt: TGTGCCAGCAGCTCTCGACGGCCGGACACTGAAGCTTTCTTT
cdr3_aa: CASSSRRPDTEAFF

j_call: TRBJ2-2
cdr3_length: 17
d_call: TRBD2
clone_size: many
v_call: TRBV10-3
cdr3_nt: TGTGCCATCAGTGTGGGGACTAGCGGGAGTCGGACCGGGGAGCTGTTTTTT
cdr3_aa: CAISVGTSGSRTGELFF

j_call: TRBJ2-3
cdr3_length: 17
d_call: NA
clone_size: few
v_call: TRBV4-3
cdr3_nt: TGCGCCAGCAGCCAAGGTCGAGGGTACCCCCGCACAGATACGCAGTATTTT
cdr3_aa: CASSQGRGYPRTDTQYF

j_call: TRBJ2-5
cdr3_length: 13
d_call: NA
clone_size: NA
v_call: TRBV19
cdr3_nt: TGTGCCAGTAGTGTACGATACCAAGAGACCCAGTACTTC
cdr3_aa: CASSVRYQETQYF

j_call: TRBJ2-3
cdr3_length: 16
d_call: TRBD2
clone_size: few
v_call: TRBV20-1
cdr3_nt: TGCAGTGCTATATTAAGCGGGGGCCAACGCACAGATACGCAGTATTTT
cdr3_aa: CSAILSGGQRTDTQYF

j_call: TRBJ1-6
cdr3_length: 15
d_call: TRBD1
clone_size: many
v_call: TRBV7-8
cdr3_nt: TGTGCCAGCAGCTTGGACGGACAGGGTCGGTCGCCCCTCCACTTT
cdr3_aa: CASSLDGQGRSPLHF

j_call: TRBJ2-7
cdr3_length: 13
d_call: TRBD1
clone_size: NA
v_call: TRBV5-1
cdr3_nt: TGCGCCAGCAACCCGGGACAGGGATCCGAGCAGTACTTC
cdr3_aa: CASNPGQGSEQYF

j_call: TRBJ1-4
cdr3_length: 12
d_call: TRBD1
clone_size: many
v_call: TRBV20-1
cdr3_nt: TGCAGTGCGCACAGGGGGGAAGAAAAACTGTTTTTT
cdr3_aa: CSAHRGEEKLFF

j_call: TRBJ2-7
cdr3_length: 13
d_call: NA
clone_size: NA
v_call: TRBV15
cdr3_nt: TGTGCCACCAGCGAGGGGAGCTCCTACGAGCAGTACTTC
cdr3_aa: CATSEGSSYEQYF